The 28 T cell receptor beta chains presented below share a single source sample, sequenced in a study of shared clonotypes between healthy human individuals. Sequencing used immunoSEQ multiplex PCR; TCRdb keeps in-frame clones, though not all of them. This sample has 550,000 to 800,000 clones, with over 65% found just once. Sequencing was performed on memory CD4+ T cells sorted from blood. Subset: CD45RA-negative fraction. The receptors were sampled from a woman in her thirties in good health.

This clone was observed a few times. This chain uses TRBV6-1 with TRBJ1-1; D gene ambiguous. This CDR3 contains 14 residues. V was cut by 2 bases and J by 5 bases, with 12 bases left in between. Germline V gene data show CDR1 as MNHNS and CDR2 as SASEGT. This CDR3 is CASSEIGTVTEAFF. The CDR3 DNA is TGTGCCAGCAGTGAAATTGGCACGGTGACTGAAGCTTTCTTT.

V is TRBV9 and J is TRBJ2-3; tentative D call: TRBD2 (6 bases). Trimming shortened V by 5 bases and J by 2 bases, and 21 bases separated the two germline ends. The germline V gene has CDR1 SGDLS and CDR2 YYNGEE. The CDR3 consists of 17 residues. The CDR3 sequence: CASRPRGGPNITDTQYF. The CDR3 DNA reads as TGTGCCAGCAGACCACGGGGAGGACCTAATATCACAGATACGCAGTATTTT.

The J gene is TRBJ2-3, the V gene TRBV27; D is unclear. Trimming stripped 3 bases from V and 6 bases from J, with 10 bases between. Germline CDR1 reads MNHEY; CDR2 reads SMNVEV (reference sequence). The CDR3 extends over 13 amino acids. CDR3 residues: CASSLGWLDTQYF. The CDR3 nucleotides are TGTGCCAGCAGTTTGGGTTGGCTTGATACGCAGTATTTT.

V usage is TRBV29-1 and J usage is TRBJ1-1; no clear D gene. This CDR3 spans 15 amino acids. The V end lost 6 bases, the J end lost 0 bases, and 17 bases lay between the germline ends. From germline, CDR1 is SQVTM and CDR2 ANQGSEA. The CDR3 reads CSVTFYRRLNTEAFF. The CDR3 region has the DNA TGCAGCGTGACCTTCTATCGAAGATTGAACACTGAAGCTTTCTTT.

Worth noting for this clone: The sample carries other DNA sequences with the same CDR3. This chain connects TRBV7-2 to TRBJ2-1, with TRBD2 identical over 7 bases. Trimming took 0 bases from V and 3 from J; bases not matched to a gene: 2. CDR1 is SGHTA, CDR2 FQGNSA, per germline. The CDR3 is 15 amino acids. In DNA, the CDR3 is TGTGCCAGCAGCTTAGCGTCTAGCGGCTACAATGAGCAGTTCTTC. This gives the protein CASSLASSGYNEQFF.

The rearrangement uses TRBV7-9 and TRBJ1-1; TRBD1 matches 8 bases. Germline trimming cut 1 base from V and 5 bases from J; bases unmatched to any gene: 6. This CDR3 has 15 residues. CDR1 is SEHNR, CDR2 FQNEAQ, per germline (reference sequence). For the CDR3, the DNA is TGTGCCAGCAGCTTAGTGTCAGGGGGCATTACTGAAGCTTTCTTT. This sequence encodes CASSLVSGGITEAFF.

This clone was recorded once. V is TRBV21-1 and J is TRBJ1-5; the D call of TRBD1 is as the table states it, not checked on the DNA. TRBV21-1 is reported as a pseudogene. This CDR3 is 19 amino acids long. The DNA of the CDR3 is TGTGCCAGCAGCAAAAGTAAACCGCAGGACAGGGTCAGCAATCAGCCCCAGCATTTT. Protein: CASSKSKPQDRVSNQPQHF.

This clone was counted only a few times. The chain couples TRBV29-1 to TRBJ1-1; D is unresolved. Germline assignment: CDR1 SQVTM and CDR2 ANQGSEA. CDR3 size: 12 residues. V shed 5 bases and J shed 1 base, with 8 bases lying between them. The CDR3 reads CSVRVSNTEAFF. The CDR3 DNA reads TGCAGCGTTAGGGTTTCGAACACTGAAGCTTTCTTT.

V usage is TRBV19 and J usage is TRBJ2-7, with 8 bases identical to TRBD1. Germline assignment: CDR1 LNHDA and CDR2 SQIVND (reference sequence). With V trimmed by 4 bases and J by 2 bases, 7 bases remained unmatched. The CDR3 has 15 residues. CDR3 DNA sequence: TGTGCCAGTAGTAGGGTGACAGGGGTTACCTACGAGCAGTACTTC. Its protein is CASSRVTGVTYEQYF.

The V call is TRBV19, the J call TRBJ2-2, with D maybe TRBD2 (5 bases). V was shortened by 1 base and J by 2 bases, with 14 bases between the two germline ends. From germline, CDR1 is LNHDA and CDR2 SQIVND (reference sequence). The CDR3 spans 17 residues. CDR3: CASSIVRGTPNTGELFF. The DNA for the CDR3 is TGTGCCAGTAGTATAGTTCGGGGTACGCCTAACACCGGGGAGCTGTTTTTT.

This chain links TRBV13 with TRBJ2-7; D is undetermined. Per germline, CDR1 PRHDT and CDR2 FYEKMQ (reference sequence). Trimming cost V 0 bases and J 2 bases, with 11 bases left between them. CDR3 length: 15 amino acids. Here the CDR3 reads CASSLGPVNAYEQYF. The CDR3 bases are TGTGCCAGCAGCTTAGGGCCAGTCAATGCCTACGAGCAGTACTTC.

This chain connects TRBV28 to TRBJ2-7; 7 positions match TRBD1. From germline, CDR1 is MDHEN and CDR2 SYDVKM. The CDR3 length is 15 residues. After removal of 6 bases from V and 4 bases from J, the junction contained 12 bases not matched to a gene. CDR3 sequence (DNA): TGTGCCAGCAGGCCGCAGGGGGTAGGTGCTTACGAGCAGTACTTC. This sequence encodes CASRPQGVGAYEQYF.

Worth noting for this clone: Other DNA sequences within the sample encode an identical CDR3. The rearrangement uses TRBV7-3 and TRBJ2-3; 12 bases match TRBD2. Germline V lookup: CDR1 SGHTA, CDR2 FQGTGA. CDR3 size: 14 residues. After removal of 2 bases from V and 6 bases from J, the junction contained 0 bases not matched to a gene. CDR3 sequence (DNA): TGTGCCAGCAGCTTAGGGACTAGCGGGGATACGCAGTATTTT. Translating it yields CASSLGTSGDTQYF.

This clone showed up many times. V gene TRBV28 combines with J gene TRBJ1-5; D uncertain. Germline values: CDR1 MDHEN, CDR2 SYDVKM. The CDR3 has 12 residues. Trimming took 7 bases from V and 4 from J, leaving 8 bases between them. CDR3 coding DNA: TGTGCCAGCAACTGGATGAATCAGCCCCAGCATTTT. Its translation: CASNWMNQPQHF.

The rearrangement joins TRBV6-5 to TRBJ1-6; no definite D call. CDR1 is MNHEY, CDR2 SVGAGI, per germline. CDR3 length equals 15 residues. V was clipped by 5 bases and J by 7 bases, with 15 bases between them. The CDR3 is CASSPEWGMNSPLHF. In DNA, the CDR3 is TGTGCCAGCAGTCCCGAATGGGGAATGAATTCACCCCTCCACTTT.

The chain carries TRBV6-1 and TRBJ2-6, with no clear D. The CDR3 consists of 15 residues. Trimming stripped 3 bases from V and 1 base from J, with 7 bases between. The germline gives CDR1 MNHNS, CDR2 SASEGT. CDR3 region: CASSEIRSGANVLTF. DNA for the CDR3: TGTGCCAGCAGTGAGATCAGGTCTGGGGCCAACGTCCTGACTTTC.

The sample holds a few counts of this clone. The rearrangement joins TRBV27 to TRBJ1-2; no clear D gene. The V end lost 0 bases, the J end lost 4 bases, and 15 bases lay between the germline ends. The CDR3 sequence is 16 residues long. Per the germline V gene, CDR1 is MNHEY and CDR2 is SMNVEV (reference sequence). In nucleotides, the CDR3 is TGTGCCAGCAGTTTATCGTACCCGGGAGCGAGCTATGGCTACACCTTC. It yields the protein CASSLSYPGASYGYTF.

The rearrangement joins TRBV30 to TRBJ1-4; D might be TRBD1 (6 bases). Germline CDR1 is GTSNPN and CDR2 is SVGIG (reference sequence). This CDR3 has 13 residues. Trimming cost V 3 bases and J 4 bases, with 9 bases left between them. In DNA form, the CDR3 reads TGTGCCTGGAGCCGGACAGTTAATGAAAAACTGTTTTTT. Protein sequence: CAWSRTVNEKLFF.

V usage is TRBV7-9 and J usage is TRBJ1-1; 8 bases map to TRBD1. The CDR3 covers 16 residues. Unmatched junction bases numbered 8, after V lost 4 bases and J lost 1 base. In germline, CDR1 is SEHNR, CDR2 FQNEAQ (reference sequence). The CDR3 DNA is TGTGCCAGCAGCTCATTCCAGGGGGCATCGAACACTGAAGCTTTCTTT. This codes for CASSSFQGASNTEAFF.

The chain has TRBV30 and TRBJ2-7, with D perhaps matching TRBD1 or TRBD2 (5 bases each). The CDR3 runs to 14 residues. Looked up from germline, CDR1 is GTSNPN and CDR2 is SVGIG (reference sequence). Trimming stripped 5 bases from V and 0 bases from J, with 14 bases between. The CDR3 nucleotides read TGTGCCTGGGGCTGGGGACGGAGCTCCTACGAGCAGTACTTC. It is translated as CAWGWGRSSYEQYF. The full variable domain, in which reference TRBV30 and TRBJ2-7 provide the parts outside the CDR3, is SQTIHQWPATLVQPVGSPLSLECTVEGTSNPNLYWYRQAAGRGLQLLFYSVGIGQISSEVPQNLSASRPQDRQFILSSKKLLLSDSGFYLCAWGWGRSSYEQYFGPGTRLTVT.

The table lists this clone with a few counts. The CDR3 nucleotides read TGTGCCAGCAGCAAGGGGATTACGACCCCTCGGTGCTCCTACGAGCAGTACTTC. Amino acid sequence: CASSKGITTPRCSYEQYF. The chain is built from TRBV21-1 and TRBJ2-7. TRBV21-1 has pseudogene status. This CDR3 comprises 18 residues.

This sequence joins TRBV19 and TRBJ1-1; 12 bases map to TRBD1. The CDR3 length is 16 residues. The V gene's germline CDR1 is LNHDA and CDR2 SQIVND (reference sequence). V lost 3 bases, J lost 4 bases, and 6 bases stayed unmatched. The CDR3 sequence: CASSMGQGAAGTEAFF. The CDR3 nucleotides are TGTGCCAGTAGTATGGGACAGGGGGCTGCGGGCACTGAAGCTTTCTTT.

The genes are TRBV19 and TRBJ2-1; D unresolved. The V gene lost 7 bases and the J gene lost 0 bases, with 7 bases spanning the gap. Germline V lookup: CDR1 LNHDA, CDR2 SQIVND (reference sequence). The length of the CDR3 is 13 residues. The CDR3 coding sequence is TGTGCCAGTAAAGGCAGCTCCTACAATGAGCAGTTCTTC. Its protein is CASKGSSYNEQFF. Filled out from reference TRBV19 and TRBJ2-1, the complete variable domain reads DGGITQSPKYLFRKEGQNVTLSCEQNLNHDAMYWYRQDPGQGLRLIYYSQIVNDFQKGDIAEGYSVSREKKESFPLTVTSAQKNPTAFYLCASKGSSYNEQFFGPGTRLTVL.

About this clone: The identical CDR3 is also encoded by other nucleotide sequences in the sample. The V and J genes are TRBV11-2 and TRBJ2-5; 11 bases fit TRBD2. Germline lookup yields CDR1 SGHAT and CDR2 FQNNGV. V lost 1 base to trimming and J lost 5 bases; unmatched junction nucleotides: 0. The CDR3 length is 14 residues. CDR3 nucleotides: TGTGCCAGCAGCTTAGCTAGCGGGAGGGAGACCCAGTACTTC. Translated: CASSLASGRETQYF.

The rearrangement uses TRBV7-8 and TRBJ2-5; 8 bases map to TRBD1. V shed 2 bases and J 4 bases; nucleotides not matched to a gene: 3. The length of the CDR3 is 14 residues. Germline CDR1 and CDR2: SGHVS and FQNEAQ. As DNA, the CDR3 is TGTGCCAGCAGCTTAACGACAGGGGTAGAGACCCAGTACTTC. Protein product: CASSLTTGVETQYF.

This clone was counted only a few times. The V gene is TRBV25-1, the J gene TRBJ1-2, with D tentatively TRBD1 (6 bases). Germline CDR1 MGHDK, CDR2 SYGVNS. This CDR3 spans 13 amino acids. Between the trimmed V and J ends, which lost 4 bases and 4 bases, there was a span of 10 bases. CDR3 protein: CASSGRGIYGYTF. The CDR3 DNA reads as TGTGCCAGCAGTGGCAGGGGTATCTATGGCTACACCTTC.

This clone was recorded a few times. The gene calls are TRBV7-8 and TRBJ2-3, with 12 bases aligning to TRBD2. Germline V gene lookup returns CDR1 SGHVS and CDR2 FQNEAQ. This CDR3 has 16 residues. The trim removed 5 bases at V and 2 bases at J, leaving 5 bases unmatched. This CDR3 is CASSLRTSGNTDTQYF. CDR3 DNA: TGTGCCAGCAGCCTGCGGACTAGCGGGAACACAGATACGCAGTATTTT.

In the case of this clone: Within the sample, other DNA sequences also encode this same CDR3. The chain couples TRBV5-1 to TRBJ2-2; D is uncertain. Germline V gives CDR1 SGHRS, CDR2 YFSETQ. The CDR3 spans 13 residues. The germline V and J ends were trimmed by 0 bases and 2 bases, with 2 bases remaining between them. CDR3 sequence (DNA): TGCGCCAGCAGCTTGGCCAACACCGGGGAGCTGTTTTTT. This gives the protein CASSLANTGELFF.